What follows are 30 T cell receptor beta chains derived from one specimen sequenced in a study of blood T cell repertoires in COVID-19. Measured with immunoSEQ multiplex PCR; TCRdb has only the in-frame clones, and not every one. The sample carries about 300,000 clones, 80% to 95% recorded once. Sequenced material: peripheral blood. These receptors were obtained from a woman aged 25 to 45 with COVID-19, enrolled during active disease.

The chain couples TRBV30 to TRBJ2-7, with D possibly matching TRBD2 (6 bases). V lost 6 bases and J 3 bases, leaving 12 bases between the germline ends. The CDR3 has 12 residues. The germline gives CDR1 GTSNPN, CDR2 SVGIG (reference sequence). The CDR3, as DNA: TGTGCCTGCGATATGGGGGGCTACGAGCAGTACTTC. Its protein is CACDMGGYEQYF. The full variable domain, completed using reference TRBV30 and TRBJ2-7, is SQTIHQWPATLVQPVGSPLSLECTVEGTSNPNLYWYRQAAGRGLQLLFYSVGIGQISSEVPQNLSASRPQDRQFILSSKKLLLSDSGFYLCACDMGGYEQYFGPGTRLTVT.

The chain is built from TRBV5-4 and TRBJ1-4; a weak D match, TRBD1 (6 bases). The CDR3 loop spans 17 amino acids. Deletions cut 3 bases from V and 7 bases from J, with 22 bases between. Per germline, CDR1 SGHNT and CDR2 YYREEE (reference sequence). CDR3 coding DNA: TGTGCCAGCAGCTCTGGGGGCTCCCCCTTCCGCGGTGAAAAACTGTTTTTT. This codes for CASSSGGSPFRGEKLFF.

The CDR3 DNA is TGCAGCGTTGAAGATTCGTGGACAGATAACTATGGCTACACCTTC. Protein: CSVEDSWTDNYGYTF. This rearrangement joins TRBV29-1 to TRBJ1-2; tentative D call: TRBD1 (6 bases). Trimming pared 0 bases from V and 1 base from J, leaving 12 bases between. Germline lookup yields CDR1 SQVTM and CDR2 ANQGSEA. This CDR3 has 15 residues.

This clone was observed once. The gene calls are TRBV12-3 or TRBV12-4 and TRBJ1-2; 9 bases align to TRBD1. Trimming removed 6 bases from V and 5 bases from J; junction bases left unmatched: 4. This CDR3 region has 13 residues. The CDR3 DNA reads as TGTGCCAGCAGACCGGGACAGGGTTATGGCTACACCTTC. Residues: CASRPGQGYGYTF.

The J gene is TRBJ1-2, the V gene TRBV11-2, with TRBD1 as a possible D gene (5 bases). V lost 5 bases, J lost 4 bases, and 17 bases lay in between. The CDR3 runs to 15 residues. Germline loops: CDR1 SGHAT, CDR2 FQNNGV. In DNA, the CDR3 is TGTGCCAGCAGCCATCAAGACAGTCCTGGCTATGGCTACACCTTC. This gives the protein CASSHQDSPGYGYTF.

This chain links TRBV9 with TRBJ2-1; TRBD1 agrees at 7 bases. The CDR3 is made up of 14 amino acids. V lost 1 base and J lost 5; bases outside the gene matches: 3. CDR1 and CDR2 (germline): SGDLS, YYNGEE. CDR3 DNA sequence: TGTGCCAGCAGCGTAACAGGGGCGGACAATGAGCAGTTCTTC. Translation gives CASSVTGADNEQFF.

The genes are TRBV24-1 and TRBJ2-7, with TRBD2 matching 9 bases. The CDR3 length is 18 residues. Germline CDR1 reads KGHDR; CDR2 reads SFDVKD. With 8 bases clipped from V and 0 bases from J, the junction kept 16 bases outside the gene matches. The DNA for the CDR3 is TGTGCCACCATCCCGGGGGTAGCGGGAGTCTCGAGCTCCTACGAGCAGTACTTC. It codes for CATIPGVAGVSSSYEQYF.

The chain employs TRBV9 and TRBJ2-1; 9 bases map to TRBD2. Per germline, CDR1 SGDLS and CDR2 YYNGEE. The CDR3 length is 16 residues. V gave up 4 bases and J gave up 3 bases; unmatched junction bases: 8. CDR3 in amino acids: CASSSAGLAVYNEQFF. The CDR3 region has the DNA TGTGCCAGCAGCTCAGCGGGACTAGCTGTCTACAATGAGCAGTTCTTC.

The CDR3 DNA follows: TGTGCCAGTAGTCCCTGGACTAGCGGTAACGGGGAGCTGTTTTTT. It translates to CASSPWTSGNGELFF. The chain employs TRBV19 and TRBJ2-2; 10 nucleotides agree with TRBD2. J was trimmed by 7 bases and V by 5 bases; bases with no gene match: 7. The CDR3 contains 15 residues. Germline values: CDR1 LNHDA, CDR2 SQIVND (reference sequence).

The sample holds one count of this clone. In DNA form, the CDR3 reads TGTGCCAGCAGCACGACAGGGGGGAACACTGAAGCTTTCTTT. This translates into CASSTTGGNTEAFF. The chain couples TRBV7-3 to TRBJ1-1; 9 nucleotides line up with TRBD1. The germline V gene encodes CDR1 SGHTA and CDR2 FQGTGA. CDR3 length: 14 residues. The J segment lost 1 base and the V segment lost 5 bases, leaving 2 bases of the junction unmatched.

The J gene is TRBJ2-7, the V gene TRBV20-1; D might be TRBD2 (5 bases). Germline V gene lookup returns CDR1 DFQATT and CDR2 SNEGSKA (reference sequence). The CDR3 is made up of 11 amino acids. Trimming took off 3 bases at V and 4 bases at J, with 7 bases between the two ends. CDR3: CSAREDYEQYF. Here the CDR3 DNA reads TGCAGTGCTAGGGAGGATTACGAGCAGTACTTC.

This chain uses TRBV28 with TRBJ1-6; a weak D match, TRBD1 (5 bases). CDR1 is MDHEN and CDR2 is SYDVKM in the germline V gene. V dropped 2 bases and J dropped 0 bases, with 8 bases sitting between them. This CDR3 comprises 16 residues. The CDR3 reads CASSLVGGSYNSPLHF. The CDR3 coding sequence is TGTGCCAGCAGTTTAGTGGGGGGCTCCTATAATTCACCCCTCCACTTT.

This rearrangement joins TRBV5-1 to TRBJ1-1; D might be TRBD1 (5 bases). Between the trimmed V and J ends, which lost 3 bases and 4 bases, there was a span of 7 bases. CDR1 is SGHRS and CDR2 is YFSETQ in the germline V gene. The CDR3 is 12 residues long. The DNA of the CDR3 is TGCGCCAGCAGCTCAGGGCGCACTGAAGCTTTCTTT. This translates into CASSSGRTEAFF.

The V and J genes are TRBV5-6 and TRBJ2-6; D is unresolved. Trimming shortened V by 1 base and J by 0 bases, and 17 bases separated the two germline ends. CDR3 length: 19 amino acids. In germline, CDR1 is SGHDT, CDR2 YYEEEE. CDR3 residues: CASSLWPLQLSSGANVLTF. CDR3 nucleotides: TGTGCCAGCAGCTTGTGGCCCCTACAGCTTAGCTCTGGGGCCAACGTCCTGACTTTC.

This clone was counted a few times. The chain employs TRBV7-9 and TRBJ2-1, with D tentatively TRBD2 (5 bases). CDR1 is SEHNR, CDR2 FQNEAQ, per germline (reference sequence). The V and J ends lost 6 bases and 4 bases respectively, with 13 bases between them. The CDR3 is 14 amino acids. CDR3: CASSFNGEYNEQFF. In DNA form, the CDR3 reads TGTGCCAGCAGTTTCAACGGGGAGTACAATGAGCAGTTCTTC. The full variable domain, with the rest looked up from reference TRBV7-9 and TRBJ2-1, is DTGVSQNPRHKITKRGQNVTFRCDPISEHNRLYWYRQTLGQGPEFLTYFQNEAQLEKSRLLSDRFSAERPKGSFSTLEIQRTEQGDSAMYLCASSFNGEYNEQFFGPGTRLTVL.

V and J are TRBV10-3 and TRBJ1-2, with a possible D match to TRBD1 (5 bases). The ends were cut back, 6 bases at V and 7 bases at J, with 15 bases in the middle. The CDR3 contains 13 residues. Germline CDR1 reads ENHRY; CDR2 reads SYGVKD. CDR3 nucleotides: TGTGCCATCAGCGGGGAATCGGGGGGTGGCTACACCTTC. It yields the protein CAISGESGGGYTF.

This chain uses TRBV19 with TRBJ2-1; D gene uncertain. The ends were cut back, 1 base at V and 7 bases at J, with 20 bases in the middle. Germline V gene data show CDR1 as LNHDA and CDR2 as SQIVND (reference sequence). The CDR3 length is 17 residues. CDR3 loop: CASSIALGPLDYNEQFF. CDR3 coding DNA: TGTGCCAGTAGTATAGCCCTGGGTCCCCTAGATTATAATGAGCAGTTCTTC.

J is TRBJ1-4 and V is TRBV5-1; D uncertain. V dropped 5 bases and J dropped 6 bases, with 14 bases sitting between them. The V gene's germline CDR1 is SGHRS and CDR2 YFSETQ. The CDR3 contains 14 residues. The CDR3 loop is CASSTGEGDEKLFF. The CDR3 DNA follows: TGCGCCAGCAGTACCGGGGAAGGAGATGAAAAACTGTTTTTT.

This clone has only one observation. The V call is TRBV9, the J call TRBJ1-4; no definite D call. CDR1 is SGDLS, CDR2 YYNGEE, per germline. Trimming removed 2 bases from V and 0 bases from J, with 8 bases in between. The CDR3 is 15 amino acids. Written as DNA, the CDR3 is TGTGCCAGCAGCGTTGCAGGTACAACTAATGAAAAACTGTTTTTT. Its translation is CASSVAGTTNEKLFF. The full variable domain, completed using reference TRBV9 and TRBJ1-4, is DSGVTQTPKHLITATGQRVTLRCSPRSGDLSVYWYQQSLDQGLQFLIQYYNGEERAKGNILERFSAQQFPDLHSELNLSSLELGDSALYFCASSVAGTTNEKLFFGSGTQLSVL.

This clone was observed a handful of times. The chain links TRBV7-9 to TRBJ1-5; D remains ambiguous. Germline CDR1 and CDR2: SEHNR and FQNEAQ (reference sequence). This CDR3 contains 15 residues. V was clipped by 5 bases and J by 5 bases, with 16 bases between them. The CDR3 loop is CASSINLNGDQPQHF. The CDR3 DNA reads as TGTGCCAGCAGCATAAACCTAAACGGGGATCAGCCCCAGCATTTT.

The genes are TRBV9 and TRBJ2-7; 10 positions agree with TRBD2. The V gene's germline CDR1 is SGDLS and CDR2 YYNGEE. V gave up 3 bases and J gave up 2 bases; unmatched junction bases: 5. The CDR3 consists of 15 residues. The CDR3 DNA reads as TGTGCCAGCAGCGAGGGGACTAGCGAAACCTACGAGCAGTACTTC. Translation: CASSEGTSETYEQYF.

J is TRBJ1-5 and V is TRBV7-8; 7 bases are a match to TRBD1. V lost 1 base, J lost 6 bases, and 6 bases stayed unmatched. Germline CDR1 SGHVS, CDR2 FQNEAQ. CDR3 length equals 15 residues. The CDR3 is CASSLDRQGGQPQHF. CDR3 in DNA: TGTGCCAGCAGCTTAGATCGGCAGGGGGGTCAGCCCCAGCATTTT.

CDR3 region: CASSYGRGINQPQHF. The CDR3 DNA sequence: TGTGCCAGCAGTTACGGCCGAGGAATCAATCAGCCCCAGCATTTT. The genes are TRBV6-5 and TRBJ1-5; D is ambiguous. V gave up 2 bases and J gave up 3 bases, with 11 bases separating them. CDR3 length: 15 residues. Germline V gives CDR1 MNHEY, CDR2 SVGAGI.

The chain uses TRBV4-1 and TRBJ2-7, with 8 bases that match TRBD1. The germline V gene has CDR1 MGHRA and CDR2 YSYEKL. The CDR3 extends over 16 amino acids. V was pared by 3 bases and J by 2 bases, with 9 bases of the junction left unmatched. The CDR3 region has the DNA TGCGCCAGCAGCCAGGGGGCCGGGACAGGTCCCTACGAGCAGTACTTC. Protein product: CASSQGAGTGPYEQYF.

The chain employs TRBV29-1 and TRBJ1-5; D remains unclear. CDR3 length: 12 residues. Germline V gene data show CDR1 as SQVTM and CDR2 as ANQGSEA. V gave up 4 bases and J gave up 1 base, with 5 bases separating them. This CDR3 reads CSVGGSNQPQHF. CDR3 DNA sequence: TGCAGCGTTGGTGGCAGCAATCAGCCCCAGCATTTT. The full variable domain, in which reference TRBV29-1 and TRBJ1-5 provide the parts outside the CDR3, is SAVISQKPSRDICQRGTSLTIQCQVDSQVTMMFWYRQQPGQSLTLIATANQGSEATYESGFVIDKFPISRPNLTFSTLTVSNMSPEDSSIYLCSVGGSNQPQHFGDGTRLSIL.

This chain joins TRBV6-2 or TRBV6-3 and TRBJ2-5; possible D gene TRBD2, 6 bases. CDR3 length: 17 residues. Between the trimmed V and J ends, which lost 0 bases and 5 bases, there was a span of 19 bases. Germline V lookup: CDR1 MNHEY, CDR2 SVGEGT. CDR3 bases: TGTGCCAGCAGTTACTCTGACCCGAAGACCCGGGGGGAGACCCAGTACTTC. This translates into CASSYSDPKTRGETQYF.

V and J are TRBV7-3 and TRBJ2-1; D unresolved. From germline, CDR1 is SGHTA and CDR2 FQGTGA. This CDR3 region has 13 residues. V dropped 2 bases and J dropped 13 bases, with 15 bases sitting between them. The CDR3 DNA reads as TGTGCCAGCAGCTTAGACCGGAAAAGAGGACAGTTCTTC. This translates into CASSLDRKRGQFF.

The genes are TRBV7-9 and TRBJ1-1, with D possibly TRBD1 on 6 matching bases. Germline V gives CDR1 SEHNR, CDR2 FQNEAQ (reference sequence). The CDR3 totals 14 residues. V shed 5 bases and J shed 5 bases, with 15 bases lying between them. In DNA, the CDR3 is TGTGCCAGCAGCGCCGGACAGAGAGAGACTGAAGCTTTCTTT. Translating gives CASSAGQRETEAFF.

CDR3 sequence: CAISAVAGEVTGELFF. The CDR3 DNA follows: TGTGCCATCAGTGCCGTAGCGGGAGAGGTAACCGGGGAGCTGTTTTTT. The V and J genes are TRBV10-3 and TRBJ2-2, with 9 bases that match TRBD2. Germline V gene data show CDR1 as ENHRY and CDR2 as SYGVKD. The CDR3 runs 16 residues. The V segment lost 4 bases and the J segment 5 bases; nucleotides outside the gene matches: 8.

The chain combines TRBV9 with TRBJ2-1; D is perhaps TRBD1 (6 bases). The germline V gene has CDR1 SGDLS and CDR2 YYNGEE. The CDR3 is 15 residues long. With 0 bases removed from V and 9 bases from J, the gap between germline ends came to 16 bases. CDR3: CASSVDGTTKREQFF. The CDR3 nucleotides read TGTGCCAGCAGCGTAGATGGGACAACAAAACGTGAGCAGTTCTTC.